The 18 T cell receptor beta chains listed next were all sequenced from one sample in a study of blood T cell repertoires in COVID-19. Using immunoSEQ multiplex PCR, the repertoire was profiled, and TCRdb retains in-frame clones only, with some absent. Of 220,000 or so clones listed, 86% were seen once; the top ten hold approximately 10%. The specimen was peripheral blood. The receptor source for this set is a woman in her forties or fifties with COVID-19, enrolled during active disease.

V is TRBV7-9 and J is TRBJ2-3, with 8 nucleotides matching TRBD1. Trimming took 4 bases from V and 6 from J; bases not matched to a gene: 12. The germline V gene has CDR1 SEHNR and CDR2 FQNEAQ (reference sequence). The CDR3 runs to 16 residues. Written as DNA, the CDR3 is TGTGCCAGCAGCTCCACCCAGGGGGCTCACGGCGATACGCAGTATTTT. Protein: CASSSTQGAHGDTQYF.

Only one count was recorded for this clone. This rearrangement joins TRBV6-5 to TRBJ2-7; TRBD2 matches at 7 bases. Per the germline V gene, CDR1 is MNHEY and CDR2 is SVGAGI. CDR3 size: 15 residues. The J segment lost 7 bases and the V segment lost 5 bases, leaving 14 bases of the junction unmatched. In DNA form, the CDR3 reads TGTGCCAGCAGTCCTTCAAGGGAGGGTTTTGAAGAGCAGTACTTC. It translates to CASSPSREGFEEQYF.

This chain links TRBV2 with TRBJ2-7; unclear D gene. The CDR3 sequence is 11 residues long. The V gene lost 3 bases and the J gene lost 5 bases, with 5 bases spanning the gap. Germline V lookup: CDR1 SNHLY, CDR2 FYNNEI. The CDR3: CASSEFDEQYV. CDR3 DNA: TGTGCCAGCAGTGAGTTCGACGAGCAGTACGTC.

This clone came up a few times. The chain is built from TRBV5-1 and TRBJ2-3; D gene unclear. V gave up 0 bases and J gave up 8 bases, with 13 bases separating them. Germline V gene lookup returns CDR1 SGHRS and CDR2 YFSETQ. This CDR3 is 14 amino acids long. As DNA, the CDR3 is TGCGCCAGCAGCTTGGAAGCCCCCCCGGGTACGCAGTATTTT. It codes for CASSLEAPPGTQYF.

The rearrangement joins TRBV6-5 to TRBJ2-7, with 8 bases fitting TRBD2. Germline values: CDR1 MNHEY, CDR2 SVGAGI. V dropped 6 bases and J dropped 3; count of bases not matched to a gene: 7. The CDR3 is made up of 14 amino acids. CDR3 protein: CASRTPGGGYEQYF. DNA of the CDR3: TGTGCCAGCAGGACGCCCGGGGGGGGCTACGAGCAGTACTTC.

The chain recombines TRBV28 with TRBJ1-2; weak D call: TRBD1 (5 bases). The CDR3 loop spans 15 amino acids. The V gene's germline CDR1 is MDHEN and CDR2 SYDVKM. V lost 4 bases and J lost 4, with 16 bases in between. CDR3 bases: TGTGCCAGCAGTTCCCCGACAGCATCCATCTATGGCTACACCTTC. Its protein is CASSSPTASIYGYTF.

This clone was recorded only once. The chain is built from TRBV10-3 and TRBJ1-3; no clear D. CDR1 is ENHRY and CDR2 is SYGVKD in the germline V gene. The CDR3 covers 15 residues. Trimming pared 2 bases from V and 0 bases from J, leaving 8 bases between. This CDR3 reads CAISEGGLSGNTIYF. The CDR3 DNA follows: TGTGCCATCAGTGAGGGCGGACTCTCTGGAAACACCATATATTTT.

The chain couples TRBV9 to TRBJ2-2; D unresolved. The CDR3 is made up of 15 amino acids. Deletions cut 0 bases from V and 4 bases from J, with 10 bases between. CDR1 is SGDLS, CDR2 YYNGEE, per germline. CDR3 in DNA: TGTGCCAGCAGCGTAGGGGCAGTGCCCACCGGGGAGCTGTTTTTT. This sequence encodes CASSVGAVPTGELFF.

The rearrangement uses TRBV6-5 and TRBJ1-1; 7 bases are shared with TRBD1. This CDR3 has 14 residues. Germline lookup yields CDR1 MNHEY and CDR2 SVGAGI. After removal of 7 bases from V and 0 bases from J, the junction contained 5 bases not matched to a gene. CDR3 protein: CASMKGQMNTEAFF. The CDR3 coding sequence is TGTGCCAGCATGAAGGGACAGATGAACACTGAAGCTTTCTTT.

The V and J genes are TRBV6-1 and TRBJ2-5; 9 bases agree with TRBD2. J lost 1 base, V lost 2 bases, and 5 bases had no gene match. The germline gives CDR1 MNHNS, CDR2 SASEGT. This CDR3 has 16 amino acids. The CDR3 reads CASSEKRGAFQETQYF. The CDR3 region has the DNA TGTGCCAGCAGTGAAAAGCGGGGGGCCTTCCAAGAGACCCAGTACTTC.

This chain links TRBV27 with TRBJ1-5; a possible D gene is TRBD1 (5 bases). Between the trimmed V and J ends, which lost 6 bases and 0 bases, there was a span of 12 bases. CDR3 length: 15 residues. The germline V gene encodes CDR1 MNHEY and CDR2 SMNVEV (reference sequence). CDR3 protein: CASRETAYSNQPQHF. The CDR3 nucleotides read TGTGCCAGCAGGGAGACAGCTTATAGCAATCAGCCCCAGCATTTT.

The J gene is TRBJ1-1, the V gene TRBV10-3; D unresolved. There are 15 residues in the CDR3. Germline V gene lookup returns CDR1 ENHRY and CDR2 SYGVKD. Trimming removed 0 bases at V and 4 bases at J, with 12 bases between. CDR3 in amino acids: CAISESHVAGTEAFF. The DNA for the CDR3 is TGTGCCATCAGTGAGTCTCACGTGGCTGGCACTGAAGCTTTCTTT.

Ten or more counts support this clone. V and J are TRBV4-1 and TRBJ1-3; no clear D. V gave up 5 bases and J gave up 4 bases, with 12 bases separating them. The length of the CDR3 is 14 residues. The germline CDR1 and CDR2 sequences are MGHRA and YSYEKL. This CDR3 is CASSYMVLGNTIYF. The DNA for the CDR3 is TGCGCCAGCAGCTACATGGTATTGGGAAACACCATATATTTT.

The chain employs TRBV14 and TRBJ2-7; tentatively, D is TRBD2 (5 bases). V was shortened by 5 bases and J by 0 bases, with 8 bases between the two germline ends. The length of the CDR3 is 13 residues. Germline V lookup: CDR1 SGHDN, CDR2 FVKESK. The CDR3 reads CASSAGVSYEQYF. The CDR3 bases are TGTGCCAGCAGCGCCGGGGTCTCCTACGAGCAGTACTTC.

The sample holds a few counts of this clone. As DNA, the CDR3 is TGTGCCAGCAGACAGGGGGCGGATACGCAGTATTTT. Amino acid sequence: CASRQGADTQYF. This chain links TRBV5-6 with TRBJ2-3; 9 bases align to TRBD1. CDR1 and CDR2 (germline): SGHDT, YYEEEE. This CDR3 has 12 residues. J was trimmed by 6 bases and V by 5 bases; bases with no gene match: 1.

The chain has TRBV21-1 and TRBJ2-5; TRBD1, the table's D call, was not compared with the DNA. TRBV21-1 is reported as a pseudogene. CDR3 length equals 16 residues. CDR3 loop: CASSQGATRARETQYF. The DNA for the CDR3 is TGTGCCAGCAGCCAGGGGGCGACTAGGGCGCGAGAGACCCAGTACTTC.

V usage is TRBV7-8 and J usage is TRBJ1-1; TRBD1 might be the D (6 bases). This CDR3 region has 15 residues. Germline CDR1 and CDR2: SGHVS and FQNEAQ. V gave up 5 bases and J gave up 0 bases, with 13 bases separating them. As DNA, the CDR3 is TGTGCCAGCAGCGCGACCGGGACATTGAACACTGAAGCTTTCTTT. Protein: CASSATGTLNTEAFF.

The rearrangement uses TRBV9 and TRBJ2-3; 12 bases agree with TRBD1. The CDR3 spans 16 residues. Germline CDR1 SGDLS, CDR2 YYNGEE. V dropped 0 bases and J dropped 2; count of bases not matched to a gene: 1. The CDR3 loop is CASSVGDRGLTDTQYF. The CDR3 DNA sequence: TGTGCCAGCAGCGTAGGGGACAGGGGGCTCACAGATACGCAGTATTTT.